A single T cell receptor (beta chain) is shown here with its context. The antigen remains undetermined. The data are from a study of cytomegalovirus exposure and HLA in healthy donors. Germline V gives CDR1 SGHDT, CDR2 YYEEEE. V dropped 1 base and J dropped 6; count of bases not matched to a gene: 14. This CDR3 contains 17 residues. General observations from the study: A missense DCLRE1C variant was associated with V- and J-gene trimming of TCR beta chains in a later analysis, and an independent cohort replicated the association. Differences between HLA loci emerged in a later analysis of TCR association rates, with DRB1 most and HLA-C fewest. Among immune exposure information, only CMV serostatus was available.

Use of 60 Vbeta and 13 Jbeta primers characterized the PCR. Authors' methods: Around 11 million of roughly 81 million unique TCR beta chains were shared, per a later count. Profiling relied on immunoSEQ multiplex PCR, and the TCRdb table lists in-frame clones only, not all of them. V and J calls and clone size are copied from that table; D and trimming were computed from the DNA. The sample consists of around 150,000 clones, roughly a tenth of them appearing once. The receptor's source is a male donor in good health and CMV-seronegative. Sequenced sample: PBMCs. This chain links TRBV5-6 with TRBJ2-7; 9 bases are shared with TRBD1. The CDR3 reads CASSLSRGDRALGEQYF. The CDR3 nucleotides read TGTGCCAGCAGCTTGTCACGAGGGGACAGGGCTTTGGGCGAGCAGTACTTC.